The 14 T cell receptor beta chains in this list originate from one sample, sequenced in a study of control samples from healthy donors and cancer patients. Using immunoSEQ multiplex PCR, the repertoire was profiled, and TCRdb retains in-frame clones only, with some absent. The sample lists roughly 80,000 clones, over 85% seen once, with 5.5% to 7% in the top ten. Sequenced sample: blood. The receptors come from a man aged 50 or older in good health.

Only one count was recorded for this clone. The CDR3 region is CASSLGTGTGVDQPQHF. As DNA, the CDR3 is TGCGCCAGCAGCTTGGGAACCGGGACAGGGGTGGATCAGCCCCAGCATTTT. The V call is TRBV5-1, the J call TRBJ1-5; TRBD1 aligns across 10 bases. This CDR3 comprises 17 residues. Trimming cost V 0 bases and J 5 bases; bases outside gene matches: 8. Germline CDR1 is SGHRS and CDR2 is YFSETQ.

The CDR3 bases are TGTGCCAGCAGCTTCCAAATTGTAGGGGGCGCAGGGAACACTGAAGCTTTCTTT. This encodes CASSFQIVGGAGNTEAFF. The J gene is TRBJ1-1, the V gene TRBV5-6, with TRBD1 matching over 7 bases. Germline CDR1 SGHDT, CDR2 YYEEEE. CDR3 length: 18 amino acids. V was pared by 2 bases and J by 1 base, with 14 bases of the junction left unmatched.

This clone came up once. The chain carries TRBV4-1 and TRBJ2-5; D call uncertain. Deletions cut 3 bases from V and 2 bases from J, with 16 bases between. CDR3 length: 16 amino acids. Germline V gene sequence: CDR1 MGHRA, CDR2 YSYEKL. DNA for the CDR3: TGCGCCAGCAGCCACATTTCGACAAGGACGCAAGAGACCCAGTACTTC. Amino acid sequence: CASSHISTRTQETQYF.

The V gene is TRBV24-1, the J gene TRBJ2-5; 8 nucleotides agree with TRBD1. In germline, CDR1 is KGHDR, CDR2 SFDVKD. Germline trimming cut 6 bases from V and 6 bases from J; bases unmatched to any gene: 5. The CDR3 has 13 amino acids. CDR3 residues: CATSLTGEKTQYF. CDR3 DNA sequence: TGTGCCACCAGTTTGACAGGGGAAAAGACCCAGTACTTC.

The V gene is TRBV10-3, the J gene TRBJ1-2; TRBD1 matches at 8 bases. Germline-derived CDR1 and CDR2 are ENHRY and SYGVKD. V dropped 4 bases and J dropped 8; count of bases not matched to a gene: 3. The CDR3 contains 12 residues. The CDR3 DNA follows: TGTGCCATCAGTGGGACAGGGCACGGCTACACCTTC. Amino acids: CAISGTGHGYTF.

The chain employs TRBV5-4 and TRBJ2-7; 8 nucleotides match TRBD1. The CDR3 extends over 15 amino acids. Germline V lookup: CDR1 SGHNT, CDR2 YYREEE (reference sequence). J was trimmed by 0 bases and V by 3 bases; bases with no gene match: 5. This chain's CDR3 is CASSSGQASSYEQYF. For the CDR3, the DNA is TGTGCCAGCAGCTCGGGACAGGCAAGCTCCTACGAGCAGTACTTC.

The J gene is TRBJ2-1, the V gene TRBV5-1, with a weak D call TRBD1 (5 bases). Germline V CDR1 and CDR2: SGHRS, YFSETQ. The CDR3 extends over 15 amino acids. V lost 0 bases and J lost 5, with 12 bases in between. The CDR3 protein is CASSLGQGGHNEQFF. The CDR3 DNA reads as TGCGCCAGCAGCTTGGGGCAGGGTGGGCACAATGAGCAGTTCTTC.

The chain joins TRBV9 to TRBJ1-3; perhaps TRBD1 as D (5 bases). The CDR3 has 14 amino acids. The germline V gene encodes CDR1 SGDLS and CDR2 YYNGEE. V lost 6 bases, J lost 0 bases, and 10 bases lay in between. CDR3 coding DNA: TGTGCCAGCAACAGGATAGACTCTGGAAACACCATATATTTT. Protein sequence: CASNRIDSGNTIYF. Complete variable domain (other parts from reference TRBV9 and TRBJ1-3): DSGVTQTPKHLITATGQRVTLRCSPRSGDLSVYWYQQSLDQGLQFLIQYYNGEERAKGNILERFSAQQFPDLHSELNLSSLELGDSALYFCASNRIDSGNTIYFGEGSWLTVV.

The V and J genes are TRBV5-6 and TRBJ1-1, with unresolved D. The germline V gene has CDR1 SGHDT and CDR2 YYEEEE. Trimming removed 0 bases from V and 4 bases from J, with 4 bases in between. This CDR3 contains 12 residues. CDR3 coding DNA: TGTGCCAGCAGCTTGGGAACCACTGAAGCTTTCTTT. Its translation: CASSLGTTEAFF.

The chain employs TRBV19 and TRBJ2-5; 11 positions agree with TRBD2. J was trimmed by 5 bases and V by 5 bases; bases with no gene match: 16. This CDR3 is built from 18 residues. Germline V CDR1 and CDR2: LNHDA, SQIVND (reference sequence). In DNA form, the CDR3 reads TGTGCCAGTAGTTCCGCCCCGATTACTAGCGGGGGTTACGAGACCCAGTACTTC. It specifies CASSSAPITSGGYETQYF. Combining the CDR3 with reference TRBV19 and TRBJ2-5 gives the whole variable domain DGGITQSPKYLFRKEGQNVTLSCEQNLNHDAMYWYRQDPGQGLRLIYYSQIVNDFQKGDIAEGYSVSREKKESFPLTVTSAQKNPTAFYLCASSSAPITSGGYETQYFGPGTRLLVL.

This chain joins TRBV30 and TRBJ2-7; TRBD1 matches 10 bases. CDR3 size: 15 residues. Germline V gives CDR1 GTSNPN, CDR2 SVGIG (reference sequence). Trimming cost V 4 bases and J 5 bases; bases outside gene matches: 11. The CDR3 is CAWMGAGQGFDEQYF. In nucleotides, the CDR3 is TGTGCCTGGATGGGGGCGGGACAGGGGTTCGACGAGCAGTACTTC.

In DNA, the CDR3 is TGTGCCAGCAGTTTACAGGCGGGACGGTACGAGCAGTACTTC. Translating it yields CASSLQAGRYEQYF. This chain connects TRBV27 to TRBJ2-7; a weak D match, TRBD2 (6 bases). This CDR3 comprises 14 residues. Trimming stripped 2 bases from V and 4 bases from J, with 12 bases between. CDR1 and CDR2 (germline): MNHEY, SMNVEV (reference sequence).

V usage is TRBV19 and J usage is TRBJ1-1, with a possible D match to TRBD1 (5 bases). V shed 4 bases and J shed 1 base, with 13 bases lying between them. The length of the CDR3 is 15 residues. Germline V CDR1 and CDR2: LNHDA, SQIVND (reference sequence). The CDR3 here is CASSTSLDRNTEAFF. In DNA form, the CDR3 reads TGTGCCAGTAGTACATCTCTCGACAGGAACACTGAAGCTTTCTTT.

This chain links TRBV10-2 with TRBJ1-1; D not certain. V shed 6 bases and J shed 6 bases, with 17 bases lying between them. Per germline, CDR1 WSHSY and CDR2 SAAADI. This CDR3 has 14 amino acids. The CDR3 loop is CASRTDSPVAEAFF. The CDR3, as DNA: TGCGCCAGCAGGACGGACTCACCAGTCGCTGAAGCTTTCTTT.